Each of the 3 T cell receptor beta chains below was sequenced from the same sample in a study of chemoradiotherapy in HPV16-positive cancers. Method: immunoSEQ multiplex PCR; TCRdb's copy keeps in-frame clones and lacks some. The data show 25,000 to 40,000 clones, about nine tenths seen once. The sequencing here drew on blood, taken from a patient who underwent chemoradiotherapy. The receptors originated from a human donor with HPV-associated anogenital cancer.

V usage is TRBV5-1 and J usage is TRBJ2-5, with D uncertain. Trimming shortened V by 4 bases and J by 2 bases, and 15 bases separated the two germline ends. CDR1 and CDR2 from the germline V gene are SGHRS and YFSETQ. The CDR3 consists of 15 residues. This CDR3 reads CASSPDARAQETQYF. In nucleotides, the CDR3 is TGCGCCAGCAGCCCAGACGCTAGGGCGCAAGAGACCCAGTACTTC.

This clone was counted a single time. The rearrangement uses TRBV18 and TRBJ1-5; possibly TRBD1 for D (6 bases). V was trimmed by 3 bases and J by 3 bases, leaving 12 bases between them. The germline CDR1 and CDR2 sequences are KGHSH and LQKENI. This CDR3 has 15 amino acids. The CDR3, as DNA: TGTGCCAGCTCACCTTCGGGACAAGACAATCAGCCCCAGCATTTT. The encoded protein is CASSPSGQDNQPQHF.

The V and J genes are TRBV6-1 and TRBJ2-7; 8 nucleotides align to TRBD2. This CDR3 comprises 14 residues. Germline loops: CDR1 MNHNS, CDR2 SASEGT. The V gene end was trimmed by 8 bases and the J gene end by 0 bases; junction bases not matched to a gene: 6. CDR3 sequence reads: CASGERGSSYEQYF. The CDR3 region has the DNA TGTGCCAGCGGGGAGCGGGGGAGCTCCTACGAGCAGTACTTC.